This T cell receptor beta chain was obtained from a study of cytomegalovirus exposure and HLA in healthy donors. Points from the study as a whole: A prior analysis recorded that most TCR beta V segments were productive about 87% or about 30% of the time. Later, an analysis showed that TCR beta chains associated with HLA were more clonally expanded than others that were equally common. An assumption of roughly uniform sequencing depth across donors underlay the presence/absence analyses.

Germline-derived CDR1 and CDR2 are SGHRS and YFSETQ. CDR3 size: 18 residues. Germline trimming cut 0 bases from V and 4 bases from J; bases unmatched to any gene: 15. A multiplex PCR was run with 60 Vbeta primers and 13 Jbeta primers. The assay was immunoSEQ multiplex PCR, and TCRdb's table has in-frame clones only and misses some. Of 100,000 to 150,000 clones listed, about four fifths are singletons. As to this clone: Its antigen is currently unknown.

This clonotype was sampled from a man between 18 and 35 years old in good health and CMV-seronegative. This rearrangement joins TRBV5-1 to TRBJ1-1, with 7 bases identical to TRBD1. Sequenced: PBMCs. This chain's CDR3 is CASSLAESWRQGVTEAFF. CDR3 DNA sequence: TGCGCCAGCAGCTTGGCCGAGTCTTGGAGACAGGGCGTCACTGAAGCTTTCTTT.